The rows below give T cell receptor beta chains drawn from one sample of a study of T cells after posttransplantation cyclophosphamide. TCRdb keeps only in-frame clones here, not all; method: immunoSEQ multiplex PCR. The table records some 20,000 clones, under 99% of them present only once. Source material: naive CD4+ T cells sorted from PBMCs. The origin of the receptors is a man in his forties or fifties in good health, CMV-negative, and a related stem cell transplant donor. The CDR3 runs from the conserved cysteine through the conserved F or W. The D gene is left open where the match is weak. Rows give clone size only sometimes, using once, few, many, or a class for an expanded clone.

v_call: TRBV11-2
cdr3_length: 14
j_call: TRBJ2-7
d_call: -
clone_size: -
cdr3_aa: CASSSTGTSYEQYF
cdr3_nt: TGTGCCAGCAGCTCGACAGGGACTTCCTACGAGCAGTACTTC

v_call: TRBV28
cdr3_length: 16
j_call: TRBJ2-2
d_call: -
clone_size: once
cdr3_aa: CASSLWGDANTGELFF
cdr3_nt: TGTGCCAGCAGTTTATGGGGAGACGCGAACACCGGGGAGCTGTTTTTT

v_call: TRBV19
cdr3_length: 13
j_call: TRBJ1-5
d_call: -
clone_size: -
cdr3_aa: CASSIRGNQPQHF
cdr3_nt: TGTGCCAGTAGTATACGAGGAAATCAGCCCCAGCATTTT

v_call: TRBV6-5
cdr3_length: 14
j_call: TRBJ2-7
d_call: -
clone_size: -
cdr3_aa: CASSRGEGRHEQYF
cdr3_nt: TGTGCCAGCAGTCGAGGAGAGGGTAGGCACGAGCAGTACTTC

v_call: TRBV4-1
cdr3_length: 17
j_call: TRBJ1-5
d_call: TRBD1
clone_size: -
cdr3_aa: CASSPSGTGYSNQPQHF
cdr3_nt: TGCGCCAGCAGCCCGAGCGGGACAGGTTATAGCAATCAGCCCCAGCATTTT

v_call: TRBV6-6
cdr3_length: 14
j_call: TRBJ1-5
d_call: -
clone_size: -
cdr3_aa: CASSSNGGGQPQHF
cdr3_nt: TGTGCCAGCAGTTCTAACGGGGGAGGACAGCCCCAGCATTTT

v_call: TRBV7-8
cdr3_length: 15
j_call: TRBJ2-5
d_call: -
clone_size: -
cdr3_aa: CASSPMGLYQETQYF
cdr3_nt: TGTGCCAGCAGCCCTATGGGCCTCTACCAAGAGACCCAGTACTTC

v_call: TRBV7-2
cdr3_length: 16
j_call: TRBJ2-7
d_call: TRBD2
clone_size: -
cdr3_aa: CASSWAVKVAGYEQYF
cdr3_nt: TGTGCCAGCAGCTGGGCAGTAAAGGTAGCGGGCTACGAGCAGTACTTC

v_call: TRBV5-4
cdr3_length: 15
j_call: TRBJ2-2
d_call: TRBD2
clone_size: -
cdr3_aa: CASSPGLAITGELFF
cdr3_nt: TGTGCCAGCAGCCCGGGACTAGCGATCACCGGGGAGCTGTTTTTT

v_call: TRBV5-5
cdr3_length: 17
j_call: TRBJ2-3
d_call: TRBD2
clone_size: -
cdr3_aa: CASSLIPSGGRTDTQYF
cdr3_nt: TGTGCCAGCAGCCTTATCCCTAGCGGGGGGAGGACGGATACGCAGTATTTT

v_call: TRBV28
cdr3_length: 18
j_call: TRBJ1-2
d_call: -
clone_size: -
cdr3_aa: CASTSLLGRKRIDYGYTF
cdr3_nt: TGTGCCAGCACCTCATTGCTGGGGCGGAAAAGGATCGACTATGGCTACACCTTC

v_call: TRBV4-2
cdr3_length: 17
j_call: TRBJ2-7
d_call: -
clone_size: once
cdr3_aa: CASSPEGGGGNYYEQYF
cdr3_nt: TGTGCCAGCAGCCCTGAGGGAGGAGGAGGGAACTACTACGAGCAGTACTTC